This TCR beta chain was obtained from a study of cytomegalovirus exposure and HLA in healthy donors (dated 2017 in TCRdb). Regarding the complete study: An earlier analysis of roughly 500 of the donors reported around 280 Gb of sequence data and 117 million unique TCR beta sequences obtained from 180 million or so T cells. Donor age, sex, ethnicity and CMV serostatus were collected together with the repertoire data. A later analysis re-analyzed previously published TCR beta repertoires from roughly 630 donors and added high-resolution HLA genotyping to study TCR occurrence patterns. The study profiled the T cell repertoires of under 850 subjects by immunosequencing and related them to cytomegalovirus serostatus. Every repertoire in the discovery cohort had been generated on one and the same sequencing platform. To decide whether each TCR beta V gene segment behaved as functional or pseudogenic, an earlier analysis of several hundred of the donors relied on high-throughput TCR beta sequencing. Both class I and class II loci were covered by HLA typing, at four-digit resolution. Among over 350 genotyped donors of the cohort, an average of around 240,000 unique TCR beta nucleotide sequences were sequenced per donor, roughly 20% of them non-productive. Besides the first cohort of approximately 670 subjects, a separate validation cohort made up of 120 or so different subjects was used. Typing coverage varied by locus: about 620-630 donors for A, B, C, DRB1 and DQB1; roughly 520 for DQA1; over 600 for DPA1; fewer than 480 for DPB1. Of the 350 to 450 genotyped donors, approximately 80% fell in the genetic ancestry cluster associated with self-reported Caucasian donors. An early release covering just under 650 HLA-typed donors comprised about 290 gigabases of sequencing data and approximately 80 million unique TCR sequences. High-throughput TCR immunosequencing, statistical association of individual TCRs with disease status, and machine learning were combined to predict cytomegalovirus infection status. A handful of DR-DQ haplotypes were handled as single units for association and clustering because linkage in the cohort was strong. The study aimed to test whether signatures of past pathogen exposure could be identified by cataloging public T cell receptors. Genome-wide SNP genotypes for about 60% of the roughly 670 donors were used in a later genetic analysis, which treated that subset as a discovery cohort. In the later analysis, no new phenotypic data were used to find candidate immune exposures; instead, reliance was placed on TCR beta sequences and their occurrence across donors.

The method was the immunoSEQ multiplex PCR assay. A mixture of 60 forward primers for TCR Vbeta segments and 13 reverse primers for TCR Jbeta segments was used in the multiplex PCR. The CDR3 region of rearranged TCR beta genes was amplified from genomic DNA by a multiplex PCR assay. The amplified TCR beta libraries were sequenced on the Illumina HiSeq System as 87-base-pair reads. The original methods were these. In a later analysis, some 80 million unique TCR beta chains were counted across the approximately 620 repertoires, and approximately 11 million of these chains were shared by at least two donors. To remove PCR and sequencing errors, raw reads were error-corrected and collapsed into unique sequences using a nearest-neighbor algorithm that merged closely related sequences. Alignment of CDR3 sequences to IMGT reference sequences was used to assign V, D and J gene segments. For a sequence to be retained, at least a six-nucleotide match to both a V gene segment and a J gene segment was required. Rearrangements were classified as productive when the CDR3 lacked stop codons and remained in frame with V and J, and all other rearrangements were classified as non-productive. CDR3 was defined according to IMGT convention as the region running from the second conserved V-encoded cysteine to the conserved J-encoded phenylalanine. In an earlier analysis of roughly 580 of the donors, sequences lacking an unambiguous match to a single V gene segment were excluded. In an earlier analysis of several hundred of the donors, V segments were called functional above 56.7% productive rearrangements and were called segregating when the between-donor standard deviation exceeded 5%. To diagnose cytomegalovirus status from the catalog of TCR beta chain sequences, a statistical classification framework was built. V and J gene assignment, in a later analysis, came from comparing TCR nucleotide sequences with IMGT/GENE-DB human TR gene sequences. A later analysis assigned CDR3 sequences and most-parsimonious VDJ recombination scenarios with the TCRdist pipeline. In a later analysis, each TCR beta chain was defined by its CDR3 amino acid sequence together with its V-gene family, and reads lacking a unique V-gene family were excluded. To address suspected cross-contamination and a sequencing artifact, a later analysis removed 550 to 750 highly shared, low-generation-probability nucleotide sequences. In a later analysis, a clonal expansion index for each public chain was calculated from normalized within-repertoire ranks of inferred template counts. In a later analysis, generation probabilities were computed using a VDJ recombination model fitted to out-of-frame rearrangements, and the results were checked against IGoR. A later analysis scored TCR-TCR, TCR-HLA and TCR-CMV co-occurrence with hypergeometric tests, applying a repertoire-size bias correction to TCR pairs. To estimate false discovery rates, a later analysis permuted the HLA or CMV assignments 20 times. In a later analysis, co-occurring TCRs were grouped using DBSCAN, with TCRdist sequence similarity added in when clustering inside HLA-allele-positive subsets. Repertoires with fewer than 30,000 or more than 120,000 public chains, plus five repertoires with anomalous nucleotide sharing, were excluded from co-occurrence clustering. TCRdb carries this immuneACCESS record with in-frame sequences only. Its versions omit some clonotypes, under half of them owing to an unresolved V gene in the studies checked, with the rest unexplained. Clone size and the V and J calls come from that table; the DNA yielded D and trimming. Counted in this sample were about 150,000 clones; about 72% of them appeared once. Less than 2.5% of the sample comes from the top ten.

Broad study findings and their caveats: Because some donors lacked HLA typing at each locus, the association tests relied only on the typed subset. A few of the identified cytomegalovirus-associated TCR beta chains were confirmed in vitro to be specific for cytomegalovirus antigens. The presence/absence analyses assumed that sequencing depth was roughly uniform across donors, and that assumption may not be true. In a later analysis, HLA-associated TCR beta chains showed more clonal expansion and lower generation probabilities than non-associated chains that were equally common. CMV serostatus was the only immune exposure information available for the cohort. Some IMGT-functional V segments, including TRBV6-2 and TRBV6-3, could not be told apart with the 87-base-pair reads, so those segments were excluded. In a later analysis, the rate of TCR association differed among HLA loci, with DRB1 alleles having the most associated TCRs and HLA-C alleles having the fewest. The authors suggested that the approach could potentially be extended to other disease states and immunological phenotypes. According to a later analysis, most CMV-associated TCR beta chains appeared to be HLA-restricted, and the HLA associations seemed to be driven largely by CMV exposure. A later genetic analysis reported fewer N-insertions in productive TCRs among donors in an Asian-associated ancestry cluster than the roughly 640-donor mean. A total of around 150 TCR beta chains were listed by the study as associated with cytomegalovirus. A further reported finding was that TCR beta sequences accurately predicted the HLA-A and HLA-B alleles for most subjects in the first cohort. An earlier analysis of approximately 590 of the donors showed that most TCR beta V segments appeared in productive rearrangements either about 87% or about 30% of the time, which broadly matched IMGT annotations. When HLA alleles, especially DR and DQ, strongly co-occurred, TCR associations were difficult to assign to individual alleles. This cohort had only TCR beta chains sequenced, and the lack of alpha or paired-chain data limited which features could be detected. The classifier was reported to diagnose cytomegalovirus status with high specificity and sensitivity in both the original and validation cohorts. Correlated functional status among segregating V segments might reflect linkage disequilibrium, but an unknown experimental factor could not be ruled out. Because counts were too low, about 18 rarely observed V segments, including chromosome 9 orphons, were excluded from the earlier analysis of roughly 580 of the donors. Specific HLA alleles were associated with 15,000 to 20,000 TCR beta sequences at a false discovery rate of 0.05 in a later analysis. While some public TCRs were present in many individuals, most TCR sequences turned up only very rarely across donors. According to a later analysis, parvovirus B19, influenza, CMV and Epstein-Barr virus appeared linked to several top co-occurrence clusters. A cluster of highly shared sequence variants was judged likely to represent a technical artifact of the sequencing pipeline. A later genetic analysis associated a missense DCLRE1C variant with V-gene and J-gene trimming of TCR beta chains, and an independent cohort replicated the association.

In total, more than 500 healthy bone marrow donors made up the cohort. Cohort members were all nominally healthy when sampled, although unrecorded immune exposures were likely present. The donor was CMV seronegative and was included in the group of approximately 350 seronegative cohort members. Each donor provided a peripheral blood sample, and peripheral blood mononuclear cells were used for TCR beta sequencing. Genomic DNA was extracted from the blood cell samples with the Qiagen DNeasy Blood Extraction Kit. Based on the germline V gene (reference sequence), the CDR1 and CDR2 sequences are GTSNPN and SVGIG. The CDR3 holds 20 amino acids from the cysteine to the phenylalanine. Only the CDR3 part of the read is kept: 60 bases, read in frame from the first base. For this chain, trimming is 0 bases at the V end and 5 bases at the J end, and the number of junction bases without a gene match is 23. With regard to this clone: It has no known antigen specificity. Nothing much larger sits one base from this clone, and base qualities are not available.

Source material: PBMCs. The sequence came from a man in his forties or fifties in good health and CMV-seronegative. The rearranged chain carries TRBV30 and TRBJ2-7, and TRBD2 matches 9 of the central bases. The DNA sequence follows: TGTGCCTGGAGTGTACGGTCAGAGGATAGGCTAGCGGGACTTGCAAACGAGCAGTACTTC. Translated, it reads CAWSVRSEDRLAGLANEQYF. The reference TRBV30 and TRBJ2-7 proteins fill in what lies around the CDR3, so the full variable domain reads SQTIHQWPATLVQPVGSPLSLECTVEGTSNPNLYWYRQAAGRGLQLLFYSVGIGQISSEVPQNLSASRPQDRQFILSSKKLLLSDSGFYLCAWSVRSEDRLAGLANEQYFGPGTRLTVT.